Following are 14 T cell receptor beta chains from one sample sequenced in a study of control samples from healthy donors and cancer patients. Profiling relied on immunoSEQ multiplex PCR, and the TCRdb table lists in-frame clones only, not all of them. The data show fewer than 200,000 clones, and the top ten clones hold 2.2%. The sample comprised blood. These receptors all come from a woman aged 25 to 39 in good health.

The J gene is TRBJ1-1, the V gene TRBV5-4, with D hard to call. V shed 2 bases and J shed 1 base, with 9 bases lying between them. This CDR3 has 14 residues. Germline V gene lookup returns CDR1 SGHNT and CDR2 YYREEE (reference sequence). CDR3 region: CASSFTSGNTEAFF. In DNA, the CDR3 is TGTGCCAGCAGCTTTACTTCAGGGAACACTGAAGCTTTCTTT. Filled out from reference TRBV5-4 and TRBJ1-1, the complete variable domain reads ETGVTQSPTHLIKTRGQQVTLRCSSQSGHNTVSWYQQALGQGPQFIFQYYREEENGRGNFPPRFSGLQFPNYSSELNVNALELDDSALYLCASSFTSGNTEAFFGQGTRLTVV.

The genes are TRBV28 and TRBJ1-2; maybe TRBD1 (6 bases). Trimming pared 3 bases from V and 7 bases from J, leaving 18 bases between. Germline values: CDR1 MDHEN, CDR2 SYDVKM. The CDR3 loop spans 15 amino acids. DNA for the CDR3: TGTGCCAGCAGTTTGCCCAAACAGGGAGGGGTTGGCTACACCTTC. The encoded protein is CASSLPKQGGVGYTF.

J is TRBJ1-1 and V is TRBV4-1; no clear D. This CDR3 region has 17 residues. The germline V and J ends were trimmed by 0 bases and 1 base, with 15 bases remaining between them. Germline V gives CDR1 MGHRA, CDR2 YSYEKL. CDR3 sequence reads: CASSQDRSLQSNTEAFF. The CDR3 nucleotides are TGCGCCAGCAGCCAAGATCGGTCTCTACAATCGAACACTGAAGCTTTCTTT.

This sequence joins TRBV29-1 and TRBJ1-2; 8 bases align to TRBD1. J lost 5 bases, V lost 3 bases, and 8 bases had no gene match. The CDR3 length is 14 residues. The germline V gene has CDR1 SQVTM and CDR2 ANQGSEA. In DNA form, the CDR3 reads TGCAGCGTTGATGAGTCACGGACAGGGTATGGCTACACCTTC. Protein sequence: CSVDESRTGYGYTF. Full variable domain (remainder filled in from reference TRBV29-1 and TRBJ1-2): SAVISQKPSRDICQRGTSLTIQCQVDSQVTMMFWYRQQPGQSLTLIATANQGSEATYESGFVIDKFPISRPNLTFSTLTVSNMSPEDSSIYLCSVDESRTGYGYTFGSGTRLTVV.

The chain carries TRBV27 and TRBJ1-4; D call uncertain. The CDR3 is 18 residues long. CDR1 MNHEY and CDR2 SMNVEV come from the germline V gene (reference sequence). V gave up 1 base and J gave up 7 bases, with 22 bases separating them. The CDR3, as DNA: TGTGCCAGCAGTTTATGGGCCCGGGCCCAAGGTAGAAGTGAAAAACTGTTTTTT. It yields the protein CASSLWARAQGRSEKLFF.

This chain links TRBV18 with TRBJ1-3; D perhaps matches TRBD1 (6 bases). Germline CDR1 and CDR2: KGHSH and LQKENI. The V gene lost 1 base and the J gene lost 5 bases, with 9 bases spanning the gap. CDR3 length equals 14 residues. The chain's CDR3 is CASSPRGDRNTIYF. DNA for the CDR3: TGTGCCAGCTCACCACGCGGGGACAGAAACACCATATATTTT.

This chain links TRBV5-1 with TRBJ1-2; D gene unclear. The CDR3 length is 15 residues. Trimming took off 0 bases at V and 1 base at J, with 10 bases between the two ends. Germline loops: CDR1 SGHRS, CDR2 YFSETQ. DNA of the CDR3: TGCGCCAGCAGCTTGGAGGGTGAACTTAACTATGGCTACACCTTC. The encoded protein is CASSLEGELNYGYTF.

V usage is TRBV20-1 and J usage is TRBJ2-1, with D maybe TRBD2 (6 bases). Trimming shortened V by 3 bases and J by 4 bases, and 16 bases separated the two germline ends. The germline gives CDR1 DFQATT, CDR2 SNEGSKA (reference sequence). This CDR3 region has 15 residues. CDR3 amino acids: CSASQWGDAYNEQFF. CDR3 DNA sequence: TGCAGTGCTAGTCAGTGGGGGGATGCGTACAATGAGCAGTTCTTC.

The CDR3 region has the DNA TGCGCCAGCGGTCCCGGGGTCCCAAACTACGAGCAGTACTTC. This sequence encodes CASGPGVPNYEQYF. The chain recombines TRBV10-2 with TRBJ2-7; tentative D call: TRBD2 (5 bases). The CDR3 is 14 residues long. Trimming took off 8 bases at V and 3 bases at J, with 17 bases between the two ends. Germline loops: CDR1 WSHSY, CDR2 SAAADI.

The CDR3 protein is CATSREREPLDGYTF. CDR3 in DNA: TGTGCCACCAGCAGAGAGAGGGAGCCCCTTGACGGCTACACCTTC. This sequence joins TRBV15 and TRBJ1-2, with D unclear. Deletions cut 0 bases from V and 8 bases from J, with 16 bases between. This CDR3 spans 15 amino acids. CDR1 LNHNV and CDR2 YYDKDF come from the germline V gene (reference sequence).

V is TRBV7-9 and J is TRBJ2-7, with a tentative D call TRBD2 (6 bases). Germline lookup yields CDR1 SEHNR and CDR2 FQNEAQ (reference sequence). V was trimmed by 5 bases and J by 5 bases, leaving 13 bases between them. The CDR3 contains 13 residues. The CDR3 DNA reads TGTGCCAGCAGCCCCCTGGGGGGTGACGAGCAGTACTTC. Encoded protein: CASSPLGGDEQYF.

The V call is TRBV28, the J call TRBJ2-1; TRBD2 matches 9 bases. Germline values: CDR1 MDHEN, CDR2 SYDVKM. The V and J ends lost 6 bases and 5 bases, in that order; junction bases with no gene match: 14. This CDR3 region has 17 residues. The CDR3 DNA reads as TGTGCCAGCAGCCAGGGTTTCAGGCAGCGGGGGGACAATGAGCAGTTCTTC. Protein sequence: CASSQGFRQRGDNEQFF.

The chain employs TRBV15 and TRBJ2-1; 11 bases agree with TRBD2. Germline assignment: CDR1 LNHNV and CDR2 YYDKDF (reference sequence). The V gene end was trimmed by 3 bases and the J gene end by 3 bases; junction bases not matched to a gene: 4. This CDR3 region has 16 residues. The DNA of the CDR3 is TGTGCCACCAGCAGGGGACTAGCGGTTCTCTACAATGAGCAGTTCTTC. It yields the protein CATSRGLAVLYNEQFF.

The V call is TRBV7-9, the J call TRBJ1-1; a possible D gene is TRBD1 (5 bases). V lost 4 bases to trimming and J lost 5 bases, with 17 bases between them. Germline V gene data show CDR1 as SEHNR and CDR2 as FQNEAQ (reference sequence). The CDR3 covers 15 residues. This CDR3 is CASSSPRDGRTEAFF. The CDR3 coding sequence is TGTGCCAGCAGCTCGCCAAGGGACGGTCGGACTGAAGCTTTCTTT.